Each of the 2 T cell receptor beta chains below was sequenced from the same sample in a study of shared clonotypes between healthy human individuals. Produced via immunoSEQ multiplex PCR; TCRdb's table is partial and in-frame only. The sample records about 2.1 million clones, 93% being singletons. The naive CD8 fraction comprised CD45RO-negative cells positively selected for CCR7 and excluded terminally differentiated effector memory CD45RA+ cells. The sample consisted of naive CD8+ T cells from PBMCs. These receptors all stem from a man between 18 and 35 years old in good health. Some clones in this sample may be carry-over from other donors' samples.

Of note for this clone: This specimen includes other DNA sequences encoding the same CDR3. The chain combines TRBV11-2 with TRBJ1-1; D remains unclear. CDR1 and CDR2 from the germline V gene are SGHAT and FQNNGV. The CDR3 loop spans 12 amino acids. V was clipped by 1 base and J by 7 bases, with 7 bases between them. CDR3 protein: CASSLGGIEAFF. The DNA for the CDR3 is TGTGCCAGCAGCTTAGGAGGGATTGAAGCTTTCTTT.

This sequence joins TRBV7-8 and TRBJ1-4; D ambiguous. The CDR3 extends over 13 amino acids. Trimming took off 6 bases at V and 4 bases at J, with 9 bases between the two ends. Germline V gene lookup returns CDR1 SGHVS and CDR2 FQNEAQ. In DNA, the CDR3 is TGTGCCAGCAGATCGCGAGTTAATGAAAAACTGTTTTTT. It is translated as CASRSRVNEKLFF. Supplemented by reference TRBV7-8 and TRBJ1-4, the full variable domain reads GAGVSQSPRYKVAKRGQDVALRCDPISGHVSLFWYQQALGQGPEFLTYFQNEAQLDKSGLPSDRFFAERPEGSVSTLKIQRTQQEDSAVYLCASRSRVNEKLFFGSGTQLSVL.